This T cell receptor beta chain came from a study of blood T cells in healthy people across ages. Sample-barcoded 5' priming and a J-beta primer mix drove a second PCR of roughly 6 to 12 cycles. TCRdb re-called the 5' RACE reads with MiXCR, one entry per CDR3 protein. Found here are around 690,000 distinct CDR3 sequences, approximately 59% of them singletons; the top ten hold approximately 37%. Findings and limits, study-wide: A strong correlation was found between TCR beta diversity and the percentage of naive T cells.

Total RNA extracted from each sample amounted to at least 5.5 micrograms. The V gene's germline CDR1 is SGHKS and CDR2 YYEKEE (reference sequence). V was clipped by 1 base and J by 1 base; unmatched bases: 2. This CDR3 comprises 16 residues. This clonotype showed up just a few times. The antigen is undetermined. Sequencing was performed on blood. The receptor comes from a man between 60 and 70 years old in good health. The V call is TRBV5-5, the J call TRBJ2-3; TRBD2 matches at 11 bases. This CDR3 reads CASSLLTSGGTDTQYF. The DNA of the CDR3 is TGTGCCAGCAGCTTGCTGACTAGCGGGGGCACAGATACGCAGTATTTT.